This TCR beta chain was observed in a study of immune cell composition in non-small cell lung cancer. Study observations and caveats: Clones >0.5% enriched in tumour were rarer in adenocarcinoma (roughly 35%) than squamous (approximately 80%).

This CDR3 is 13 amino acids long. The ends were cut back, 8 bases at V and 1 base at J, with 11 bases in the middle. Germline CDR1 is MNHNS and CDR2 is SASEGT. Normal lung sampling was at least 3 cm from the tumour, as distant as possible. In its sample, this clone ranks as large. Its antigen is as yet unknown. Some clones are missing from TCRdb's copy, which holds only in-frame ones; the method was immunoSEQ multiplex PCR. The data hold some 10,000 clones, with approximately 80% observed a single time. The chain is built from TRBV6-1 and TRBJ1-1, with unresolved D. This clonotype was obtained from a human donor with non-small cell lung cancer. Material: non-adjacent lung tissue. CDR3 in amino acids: CASVLTQNTEAFF. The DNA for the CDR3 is TGTGCCAGCGTCCTGACACAGAACACTGAAGCTTTCTTT.